These 10 T cell receptor beta chains came from one sample sequenced in a study of blood T cell repertoires in COVID-19. The data were produced by immunoSEQ multiplex PCR, yet TCRdb's version contains in-frame clones alone and is incomplete. The table includes some 97,000 clones, approximately 90% detected once. Material: peripheral blood. The receptors shown here come from a man between 60 and 75 years old with acute or convalescent COVID-19.

This sequence joins TRBV5-4 and TRBJ1-4, with 7 bases aligning to TRBD1. Unmatched junction bases numbered 5, after V lost 2 bases and J lost 7 bases. Per germline, CDR1 SGHNT and CDR2 YYREEE (reference sequence). This CDR3 has 14 amino acids. The CDR3 loop is CASSFEGAGEKLFF. In nucleotides, the CDR3 is TGTGCCAGCAGCTTTGAGGGGGCGGGTGAAAAACTGTTTTTT.

The chain recombines TRBV10-3 with TRBJ1-2, with D hard to call. The length of the CDR3 is 13 residues. Trimming took off 2 bases at V and 2 bases at J, with 6 bases between the two ends. Germline V gene data show CDR1 as ENHRY and CDR2 as SYGVKD. The CDR3 nucleotides read TGTGCCATCAGTGAGGCTCAGAACTATGGCTACACCTTC. It encodes CAISEAQNYGYTF.

The chain uses TRBV20-1 and TRBJ2-3; 9 positions agree with TRBD2. Germline V gene data show CDR1 as DFQATT and CDR2 as SNEGSKA (reference sequence). The trim removed 3 bases at V and 3 bases at J, leaving 7 bases unmatched. The length of the CDR3 is 15 residues. CDR3 in amino acids: CSASGEREVTDTQYF. CDR3 nucleotides: TGCAGTGCTAGTGGTGAGCGGGAGGTTACAGATACGCAGTATTTT.

The V and J genes are TRBV28 and TRBJ2-2, with TRBD2 as a possible D gene (5 bases). The CDR3 has 13 residues. Trimming pared 10 bases from V and 3 bases from J, leaving 12 bases between. Germline-derived CDR1 and CDR2 are MDHEN and SYDVKM. This chain's CDR3 is CATLRADTGELFF. The CDR3 nucleotides are TGTGCCACCCTGAGGGCAGACACCGGGGAGCTGTTTTTT. The complete variable domain, with remaining parts taken from reference TRBV28 and TRBJ2-2, reads DVKVTQSSRYLVKRTGEKVFLECVQDMDHENMFWYRQDPGLGLRLIYFSYDVKMKEKGDIPEGYSVSREKKERFSLILESASTNQTSMYLCATLRADTGELFFGEGSRLTVL.

V usage is TRBV7-9 and J usage is TRBJ2-1; D may be TRBD1 (7 bases). The CDR3 loop spans 16 amino acids. The V gene's germline CDR1 is SEHNR and CDR2 FQNEAQ (reference sequence). The ends were cut back, 0 bases at V and 7 bases at J, with 16 bases in the middle. Here the CDR3 DNA reads TGTGCCAGCAGCTTAGCCCGAGGCAGGGGGAGGAATGAGCAGTTCTTC. Amino acids: CASSLARGRGRNEQFF.

The chain recombines TRBV2 with TRBJ1-2; D is ambiguous. CDR3 length: 13 residues. Germline V gene sequence: CDR1 SNHLY, CDR2 FYNNEI. V was shortened by 5 bases and J by 8 bases, with 15 bases between the two germline ends. The CDR3 region is CASSLSRTGGYTF. As DNA, the CDR3 is TGTGCCAGCAGTTTATCCCGCACGGGAGGCTACACCTTC.

V and J are TRBV2 and TRBJ1-4; D is perhaps TRBD1 (5 bases). CDR3 size: 15 residues. V was clipped by 9 bases and J by 5 bases, with 19 bases between them. The germline V gene has CDR1 SNHLY and CDR2 FYNNEI. The CDR3 bases are TGTGCCAGTAGGTGGCAGGGTGTGGGCAATGAAAAACTGTTTTTT. Translation: CASRWQGVGNEKLFF.

V gene TRBV19 combines with J gene TRBJ1-1; possibly TRBD1 for D (5 bases). Deletions cut 8 bases from V and 7 bases from J, with 20 bases between. The CDR3 sequence is 14 residues long. The germline V gene has CDR1 LNHDA and CDR2 SQIVND (reference sequence). CDR3 bases: TGTGCCAGTTGGGGGGGGACGAGCAATATTGAAGCTTTCTTT. Encoded protein: CASWGGTSNIEAFF.

The chain uses TRBV24-1 and TRBJ2-7; 13 nucleotides line up with TRBD2. CDR3 length: 20 amino acids. Germline assignment: CDR1 KGHDR and CDR2 SFDVKD. J lost 4 bases, V lost 1 base, and 15 bases had no gene match. DNA for the CDR3: TGTGCCACCAGTGATTTAATACGGAGGACTAGCGGGAGTTATCGGTACGAGCAGTACGTC. Translated: CATSDLIRRTSGSYRYEQYV.

The chain employs TRBV5-1 and TRBJ2-5; TRBD2 matches at 14 bases. The CDR3 covers 17 residues. CDR1 and CDR2 from the germline V gene are SGHRS and YFSETQ. With V trimmed by 2 bases and J by 4 bases, 7 bases remained unmatched. CDR3 residues: CASSLRLAGGLGETQYF. The CDR3 coding sequence is TGCGCCAGCAGCTTACGACTAGCGGGAGGGTTAGGAGAGACCCAGTACTTC.